This is a list of T cell receptor beta chains from one sample in a study of T cells after yellow fever vaccination. TCRdb fed the 5' RACE reads into MiXCR, producing one record per CDR3 protein. The top ten clones hold about 1.6% of a sample with 11,000 to 15,000 distinct CDR3 sequences, under 7.5% of them seen once. The sequencing here drew on PBMCs, either bulk or a sorted T-cell subset (CD4+, CD8+, memory, or dextramer-sorted; not recorded which), taken on the day of the yellow fever booster vaccination. Receptors were obtained from a man aged 18 to 35 who received the YFV17D yellow fever vaccine. The CDR3 runs from the conserved cysteine through the conserved F or W. A D gene is named only where the DNA matches it firmly.

d_call v_call cdr3_length cdr3_aa
NA TRBV4-2 16 CASSQVSGTRPGELFF
TRBD2 TRBV6-1 17 CASMRVTLGLAGDTQYF
NA TRBV5-1 16 CASSGGDRTLSYEQYF
NA TRBV10-1 11 CASSGIGTQYF
NA TRBV7-8 14 CASSLQGPNYGYTF
NA TRBV29-1 12 CSVGHGQETQYF
NA TRBV6-5 12 CASSYSVGELFF
TRBD1 TRBV18 16 CASSQDRVGYTGELFF
NA TRBV5-1 16 CASSPRRQEDTGELFF
TRBD2 TRBV5-1 14 CASSLGLADDTQYF
TRBD1 TRBV29-1 11 CSVGYQGATYF
NA TRBV12-3/TRBV12-4 17 CASSLKVLGISGNTIYF
TRBD2 TRBV14 16 CASSPLRAGGYETQYF
TRBD1 TRBV20-1 11 CSPGQGNEQYF
NA TRBV20-1 12 CSVTRPDSFYTF
NA TRBV24-1 16 CATSDGVAVSYNEQFF
TRBD2 TRBV25-1 14 CASSEAGGPDTQYF
NA TRBV14 13 CASSQGIGTPLYF
TRBD2 TRBV20-1 13 CSALLAENNEQFF
TRBD2 TRBV7-2 15 CASSGKGLAGETQYF
TRBD2 TRBV7-2 16 CASSFSSTSRVDEQFF
NA TRBV7-2 15 CASSPRVGGQETQYF
NA TRBV13 13 CASSLDRTDTQYF
NA TRBV30 14 CAWSRGSEGTEAFF
NA TRBV7-2 13 CASSLVGSDGYTF
TRBD2 TRBV7-9 14 CASSLLTSLYEQYF
TRBD2 TRBV4-3 15 CASSQGRGASDTQYF
NA TRBV12-3/TRBV12-4 15 CASSLNILGPNEQFF
NA TRBV4-3 16 CASSQVGGGLIEKLFF
NA TRBV27 14 CASSFGSLTYEQYF
NA TRBV7-6 15 CASSLWGGSSYEQYF
NA TRBV11-2 14 CASSLTEGNQPQHF
TRBD1 TRBV7-2 14 CASSRRTGGEEAFF
TRBD1 TRBV12-3/TRBV12-4 15 CASSGGDRVGYGYTF
TRBD2 TRBV4-2 15 CASSQGAGDTDTQYF
NA TRBV29-1 13 CSVDGAGRGGYTF
NA TRBV7-2 14 CASSLETGDEKLFF
NA TRBV29-1 12 CSVGGRTGELFF
TRBD1 TRBV7-9 14 CASSLTGVPYEQYF
NA TRBV7-2 15 CASSLRGGEGDTQYF
NA TRBV6-5 18 CASSYLSGADFINEKLFF
NA TRBV4-2 16 CTSSQDRGMGGSEAFF
NA TRBV29-1 14 CSVGDGSSYNEQFF
TRBD2 TRBV7-2 15 CASSLERGGRDEQFF
TRBD2 TRBV7-3 15 CASSQGLAGGLEQFF
TRBD1 TRBV7-2 15 CASSLATGVVNEQFF
NA TRBV5-1 11 CASSLEQEQFF
TRBD1 TRBV7-8 14 CASSLDRGHTEAFF
TRBD1 TRBV30 15 CAWSVGTGVPYEQYF
NA TRBV18 12 CASSRESYEQYF